This TCR beta chain emerged from a study of OX40 agonist ivuxolimab in advanced cancers. Turning to the overall study: Ivuxolimab, which targeted the costimulatory receptor OX40 (CD134), was an agonistic, fully human IgG2 monoclonal antibody. Prior anti-PD-1, anti-PD-L1 or anti-CTLA-4 therapy was permitted, and checkpoint inhibitors had been received by less than 45% of dose-escalation patients. Among the approximately 54 dose-escalation patients, 19 had hepatocellular carcinoma, about 15 melanoma, 9 renal cell carcinoma and 9 head and neck cancer. Intravenous ivuxolimab was administered to patients every 2 weeks at six dose levels: 0.01, 0.1, 0.3, 1.5, 3 and 10 mg/kg. The paper covers the monotherapy dose-escalation part of the phase I ivuxolimab trial, which included N of about 50 patients. Three dose-escalation patients achieved partial responses, one with hepatocellular carcinoma and two with cutaneous melanoma. A male proportion of around 80% and a mean age of roughly 55 years, ranging from 23 to 79, were recorded for the dose-escalation cohort. Peripheral TCRbeta sequencing aimed to test whether ivuxolimab altered TCR sequence diversity and caused clonal T-cell expansion.

The trial excluded patients who had a history of autoimmune disease or were on systemic immunosuppression. Peripheral blood for TCR sequencing was collected from all dose cohorts at baseline, on cycle 4 day 1, and on cycle 7 day 1. Samples were obtained from an open-label, multicenter, first-in-human phase I dose-escalation trial of ivuxolimab. Adults with locally advanced or metastatic head and neck squamous cell, hepatocellular, melanoma or renal cell carcinoma were enrolled in the trial. Before TCR sequencing, CD4+ T cells and CD8+ T cells were sorted from peripheral blood as separate populations. On the study overall, not on this receptor specifically: Low levels of normalized T-cell clonal expansion were also seen in some patients who did not respond. At doses from 0.1 to 3.0 mg/kg, clonal expansion was seen in both CD4+ and CD8+ blood T cells between baseline and week 6. In partial responders in the 0.1-3.0 mg/kg groups, normalized peripheral clonal expansion was found to be among the lowest, especially among CD8+ T cells. On average, CD8+ T cells showed more expanded clones than CD4+ T cells after ivuxolimab. Which antigens the clonally expanded peripheral T cells were specific for was not determined.

Points on this clone: The antigen this receptor binds is unknown. Base qualities are not recorded, but no much larger clone differs from it by a single base.

V is cut back by 1 base and J by 4 bases, with 6 bases in the junction unmatched. The CDR1 and CDR2 encoded by the germline V gene (reference sequence) are LNHDA and SQIVND. The CDR3 covers 15 residues, taking in both the cysteine and the phenylalanine. Only the CDR3 DNA stays, 45 bases, in frame from base 1. To sequence the TCRbeta CDR3 region, genomic DNA was isolated from the sorted cells. The immunoSEQ Assay was used to sequence the TCRbeta CDR3 regions. TCRdb's version of the immuneACCESS table is confined to in-frame rearrangements and falls short of the full clone set. An unresolved V gene accounts for under half of the shortfall where checked; the remainder is of unknown origin. For this sample there are about 3,000 clones; approximately 84% appear just once. The ten largest make up roughly 20% of the sample.

The sequencing here drew on CD4+ or CD8+ T cells sorted from blood, taken in a trial of the OX40 agonist ivuxolimab. The origin of this receptor is an adult with an advanced solid tumor such as melanoma, head and neck, liver or kidney cancer. The V and J genes are TRBV19 and TRBJ1-2, with TRBD1 identical over 7 junction bases. In nucleotide form, the sequence is TGTGCCAGTAGTATAGGAGGGGACAGCGTCTATGGCTACACCTTC. Its protein reads: CASSIGGDSVYGYTF.